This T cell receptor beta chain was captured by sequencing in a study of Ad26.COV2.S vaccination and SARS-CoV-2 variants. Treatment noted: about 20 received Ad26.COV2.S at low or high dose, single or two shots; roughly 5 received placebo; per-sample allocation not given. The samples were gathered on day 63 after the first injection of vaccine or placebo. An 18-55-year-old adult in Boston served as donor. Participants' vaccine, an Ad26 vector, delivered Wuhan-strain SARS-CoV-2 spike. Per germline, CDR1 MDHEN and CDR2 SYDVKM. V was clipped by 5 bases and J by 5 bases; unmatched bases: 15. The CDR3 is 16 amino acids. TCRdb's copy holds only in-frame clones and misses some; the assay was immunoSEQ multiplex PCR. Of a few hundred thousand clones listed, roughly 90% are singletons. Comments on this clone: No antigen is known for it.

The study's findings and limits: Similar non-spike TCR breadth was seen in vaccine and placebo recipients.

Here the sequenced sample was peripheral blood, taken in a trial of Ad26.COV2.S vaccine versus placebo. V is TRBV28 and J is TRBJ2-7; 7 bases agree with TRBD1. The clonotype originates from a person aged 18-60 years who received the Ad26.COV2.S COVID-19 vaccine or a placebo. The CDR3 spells CASSTRTGFEADEQYF. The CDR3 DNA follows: TGTGCCAGCAGTACACGGACAGGTTTTGAAGCGGACGAGCAGTACTTC.